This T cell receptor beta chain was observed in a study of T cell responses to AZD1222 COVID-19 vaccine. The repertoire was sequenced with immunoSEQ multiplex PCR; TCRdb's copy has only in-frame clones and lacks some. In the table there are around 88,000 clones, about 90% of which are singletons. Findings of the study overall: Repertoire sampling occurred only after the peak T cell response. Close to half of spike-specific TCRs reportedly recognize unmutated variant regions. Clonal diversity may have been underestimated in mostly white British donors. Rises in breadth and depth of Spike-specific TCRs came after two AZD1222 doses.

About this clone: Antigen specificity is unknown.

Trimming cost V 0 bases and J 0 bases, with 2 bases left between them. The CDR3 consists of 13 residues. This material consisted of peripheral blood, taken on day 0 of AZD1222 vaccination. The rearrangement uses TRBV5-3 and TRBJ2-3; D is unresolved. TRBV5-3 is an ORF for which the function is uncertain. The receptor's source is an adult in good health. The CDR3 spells CARSLDSTDTQYF. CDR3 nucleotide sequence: TGTGCCAGAAGCTTGGACAGCACAGATACGCAGTATTTT.